One and the same sample provided the 21 T cell receptor beta chains below, sequenced in a study of cytomegalovirus exposure and HLA in healthy donors. Method: immunoSEQ multiplex PCR; TCRdb's copy keeps in-frame clones and lacks some. The repertoire consists of around 54,000 clones, with approximately 89% occurring once and the leading ten covering around 8.4%. Sequencing was done on a sample of PBMCs. These receptors were collected from a woman between 18 and 30 years old in good health and CMV-seropositive.

The chain couples TRBV4-1 to TRBJ1-2; 7 bases align to TRBD1. The CDR3 length is 14 residues. After removal of 2 bases from V and 6 bases from J, the junction contained 6 bases not matched to a gene. The germline gives CDR1 MGHRA, CDR2 YSYEKL. Here the CDR3 reads CASSQPTGFDGYTF. Written as DNA, the CDR3 is TGCGCCAGCAGCCAACCGACAGGGTTTGATGGCTACACCTTC.

The chain employs TRBV7-9 and TRBJ2-2; weak D call: TRBD1 (6 bases). This CDR3 spans 15 amino acids. V was pared by 11 bases and J by 4 bases, with 20 bases between. Germline CDR1 SEHNR, CDR2 FQNEAQ (reference sequence). The chain's CDR3 is CAPQGQGSSTGELFF. CDR3 DNA: TGTGCCCCTCAGGGGCAGGGGTCGAGCACCGGGGAGCTGTTTTTT.

V is TRBV6-5 and J is TRBJ1-1; D is unclear. Deletions cut 4 bases from V and 0 bases from J, with 12 bases between. The V gene's germline CDR1 is MNHEY and CDR2 SVGAGI. The CDR3 has 15 amino acids. This CDR3 reads CASSLSPSLNTEAFF. CDR3 in DNA: TGTGCCAGCAGTTTGAGTCCATCGTTGAACACTGAAGCTTTCTTT.

This rearrangement joins TRBV7-2 to TRBJ2-3; 8 nucleotides agree with TRBD2. The CDR3 covers 15 residues. Germline V gives CDR1 SGHTA, CDR2 FQGNSA. Losses at the gene ends were 2 bases for V and 2 bases for J; bases not matched to a gene: 3. DNA for the CDR3: TGTGCCAGCAGCTTACTAGCGGGTTTCACAGATACGCAGTATTTT. Translating gives CASSLLAGFTDTQYF.

This clone was observed a few times. The V gene is TRBV7-9, the J gene TRBJ1-2; D unclear. The CDR3 length is 13 residues. V lost 3 bases and J lost 3, with 8 bases in between. From germline, CDR1 is SEHNR and CDR2 FQNEAQ (reference sequence). The CDR3 sequence is CASSFRSDYGYTF. The CDR3 DNA reads TGTGCCAGCAGCTTCCGGAGCGACTATGGCTACACCTTC.

The chain joins TRBV2 to TRBJ1-2; no clear D. Germline V CDR1 and CDR2: SNHLY, FYNNEI. The CDR3 loop spans 13 amino acids. The germline V and J ends were trimmed by 8 bases and 4 bases, with 14 bases remaining between them. CDR3 amino acids: CASVTPNAYGYTF. The CDR3 coding sequence is TGTGCCAGCGTCACTCCCAATGCCTATGGCTACACCTTC.

The chain has TRBV5-1 and TRBJ2-7, with 10 bases matching TRBD2. This CDR3 comprises 14 residues. V shed 4 bases, J shed 0 bases, and the junction held 1 base outside the gene matches. The germline gives CDR1 SGHRS, CDR2 YFSETQ. The CDR3: CASSIAGGSYEQYF. CDR3 DNA: TGCGCCAGCAGCATAGCGGGGGGCTCCTACGAGCAGTACTTC.

The chain has TRBV5-8 and TRBJ2-5, with D possibly being TRBD2 (5 bases). Trimming shortened V by 3 bases and J by 7 bases, and 16 bases separated the two germline ends. This CDR3 comprises 14 residues. The germline gives CDR1 SGHTS, CDR2 YDEGEE. This chain's CDR3 is CASSSYRPEGTQYF. The CDR3 DNA follows: TGTGCCAGCAGCTCTTATAGACCCGAGGGGACCCAGTACTTC.

J is TRBJ1-6 and V is TRBV5-1; D is possibly TRBD1 (5 bases). V was clipped by 3 bases and J by 6 bases, with 16 bases between them. Germline assignment: CDR1 SGHRS and CDR2 YFSETQ. There are 16 residues in the CDR3. DNA for the CDR3: TGCGCCAGCAGCTGGGGCGGGGGTCAGGTTAATTCACCCCTCCACTTT. The encoded protein is CASSWGGGQVNSPLHF.

This rearrangement joins TRBV6-6 to TRBJ1-5, with 8 nucleotides matching TRBD1. The germline CDR1 and CDR2 sequences are MNHNY and SVGAGI (reference sequence). The ends lost 5 bases at V and 6 bases at J; junction bases unmatched: 9. The CDR3 has 15 residues. The CDR3 DNA sequence: TGTGCCAGCAGTCGACGACAGGGGCTTACTCAGCCCCAGCATTTT. As protein: CASSRRQGLTQPQHF.

The chain has TRBV6-6 and TRBJ1-5; perhaps TRBD1 as D (6 bases). The V gene's germline CDR1 is MNHNY and CDR2 SVGAGI (reference sequence). This CDR3 is built from 13 residues. Trimming removed 2 bases from V and 6 bases from J, with 8 bases in between. CDR3 DNA sequence: TGTGCCAGCAGTTACAGGGGGTTTCAGCCCCAGCATTTT. Encoded protein: CASSYRGFQPQHF.

The rearrangement uses TRBV7-9 and TRBJ1-1; 12 bases are a match to TRBD1. The CDR3 extends over 17 amino acids. Trimming at V came to 4 bases and at J to 2 bases, leaving 8 bases not matched to a gene. Germline CDR1 is SEHNR and CDR2 is FQNEAQ (reference sequence). The CDR3 coding sequence is TGTGCCAGCAGCTCCTGGGACAGGGGGCTGGGCAACACTGAAGCTTTCTTT. It specifies CASSSWDRGLGNTEAFF.

The chain has TRBV6-1 and TRBJ2-1, with a possible D match to TRBD1 (6 bases). The germline V and J ends were trimmed by 6 bases and 9 bases, with 12 bases remaining between them. In germline, CDR1 is MNHNS, CDR2 SASEGT. The CDR3 consists of 12 residues. CDR3 coding DNA: TGTGCCAGCAGCGTACAGGGTATTGAGCAGTTCTTC. This translates into CASSVQGIEQFF.

V is TRBV9 and J is TRBJ1-4, with a weak D call TRBD1 (6 bases). The germline V gene encodes CDR1 SGDLS and CDR2 YYNGEE. Trimming took 0 bases from V and 0 from J, leaving 15 bases between them. The CDR3 is made up of 18 amino acids. The CDR3 loop is CASSVDGQRVTTNEKLFF. DNA for the CDR3: TGTGCCAGCAGCGTAGATGGACAGCGTGTAACAACTAATGAAAAACTGTTTTTT. Looking up the rest from reference TRBV9 and TRBJ1-4 gives the full variable domain: DSGVTQTPKHLITATGQRVTLRCSPRSGDLSVYWYQQSLDQGLQFLIQYYNGEERAKGNILERFSAQQFPDLHSELNLSSLELGDSALYFCASSVDGQRVTTNEKLFFGSGTQLSVL.

The chain joins TRBV6-5 to TRBJ2-7; TRBD1 matches 12 bases. The CDR3 runs to 13 residues. The V gene end was trimmed by 6 bases and the J gene end by 6 bases; junction bases not matched to a gene: 3. Germline V lookup: CDR1 MNHEY, CDR2 SVGAGI. The CDR3 protein is CASRPGQGAEQYF. The CDR3 DNA sequence: TGTGCCAGCAGGCCGGGACAGGGGGCCGAGCAGTACTTC.

The V call is TRBV6-5, the J call TRBJ1-5; no reliable D call. CDR3 length: 14 residues. Germline CDR1 is MNHEY and CDR2 is SVGAGI. Trimming removed 2 bases from V and 9 bases from J, with 14 bases in between. DNA for the CDR3: TGTGCCAGCAGTTACAGCAAAGCAGGTGGGCCCCAGCATTTT. It is translated as CASSYSKAGGPQHF.

J is TRBJ2-3 and V is TRBV13; 12 positions match TRBD2. The length of the CDR3 is 17 residues. The junction had 4 bases not matched to a gene; V was cut back by 3 bases and J by 0 bases. From germline, CDR1 is PRHDT and CDR2 FYEKMQ (reference sequence). The CDR3 nucleotides are TGTGCCAGCAGCTTCCGACTAGCGGGGGCAAGCACAGATACGCAGTATTTT. Translation gives CASSFRLAGASTDTQYF.

This clone was recorded a few times. The CDR3 bases are TGTGCCATCAGTGAGGGGACAGGGAGTAGTTCACCCCTCCACTTT. Its translation: CAISEGTGSSSPLHF. The chain joins TRBV10-3 to TRBJ1-6; TRBD1 agrees at 9 bases. CDR1 and CDR2 from the germline V gene are ENHRY and SYGVKD. The CDR3 runs 15 residues. V was clipped by 2 bases and J by 9 bases; unmatched bases: 5.

This chain uses TRBV5-1 with TRBJ2-5, with D possibly being TRBD1 (5 bases). Germline CDR1 SGHRS, CDR2 YFSETQ. CDR3 length: 16 amino acids. V was cut by 0 bases and J by 5 bases, with 17 bases left in between. The CDR3 reads CASSLGAPQVRETQYF. CDR3 DNA: TGCGCCAGCAGCTTGGGGGCCCCACAGGTTCGCGAGACCCAGTACTTC.

The chain combines TRBV9 with TRBJ1-1; maybe TRBD1 (5 bases). V gave up 0 bases and J gave up 2 bases, with 11 bases separating them. CDR1 is SGDLS and CDR2 is YYNGEE in the germline V gene. This CDR3 region has 15 residues. Written as DNA, the CDR3 is TGTGCCAGCAGCGTAGGGGGACTGGGAAACACTGAAGCTTTCTTT. It codes for CASSVGGLGNTEAFF.

The chain joins TRBV28 to TRBJ2-1; 11 bases agree with TRBD2. V dropped 6 bases and J dropped 6; count of bases not matched to a gene: 10. This CDR3 has 16 residues. Per the germline V gene, CDR1 is MDHEN and CDR2 is SYDVKM. The CDR3 here is CASSRFSLAGGNEQFF. DNA of the CDR3: TGTGCCAGCAGCCGCTTCTCGCTAGCGGGGGGCAATGAGCAGTTCTTC.